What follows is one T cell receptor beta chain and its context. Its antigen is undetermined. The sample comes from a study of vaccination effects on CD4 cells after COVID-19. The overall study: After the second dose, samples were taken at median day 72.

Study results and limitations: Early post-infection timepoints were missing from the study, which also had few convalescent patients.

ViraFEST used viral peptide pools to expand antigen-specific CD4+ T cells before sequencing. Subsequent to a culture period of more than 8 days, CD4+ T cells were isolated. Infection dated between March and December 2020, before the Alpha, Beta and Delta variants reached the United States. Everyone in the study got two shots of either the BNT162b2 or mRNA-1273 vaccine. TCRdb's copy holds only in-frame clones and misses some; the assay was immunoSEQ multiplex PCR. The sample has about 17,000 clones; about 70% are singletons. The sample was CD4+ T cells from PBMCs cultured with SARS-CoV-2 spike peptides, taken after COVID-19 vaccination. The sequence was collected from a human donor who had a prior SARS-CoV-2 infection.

CDR3 amino acids: CATTLKSGRAYNEQFF. The CDR3 DNA reads as TGTGCCACTACCCTGAAGTCGGGTAGGGCCTACAATGAGCAGTTCTTC. V is TRBV5-6 and J is TRBJ2-1; no reliable D call. The germline V gene has CDR1 SGHDT and CDR2 YYEEEE. The CDR3 totals 16 residues. V lost 9 bases and J lost 2, with 21 bases in between. The full variable domain, rest sourced from reference TRBV5-6 and TRBJ2-1, is DAGVTQSPTHLIKTRGQQVTLRCSPKSGHDTVSWYQQALGQGPQFIFQYYEEEERQRGNFPDRFSGHQFPNYSSELNVNALLLGDSALYLCATTLKSGRAYNEQFFGPGTRLTVL.